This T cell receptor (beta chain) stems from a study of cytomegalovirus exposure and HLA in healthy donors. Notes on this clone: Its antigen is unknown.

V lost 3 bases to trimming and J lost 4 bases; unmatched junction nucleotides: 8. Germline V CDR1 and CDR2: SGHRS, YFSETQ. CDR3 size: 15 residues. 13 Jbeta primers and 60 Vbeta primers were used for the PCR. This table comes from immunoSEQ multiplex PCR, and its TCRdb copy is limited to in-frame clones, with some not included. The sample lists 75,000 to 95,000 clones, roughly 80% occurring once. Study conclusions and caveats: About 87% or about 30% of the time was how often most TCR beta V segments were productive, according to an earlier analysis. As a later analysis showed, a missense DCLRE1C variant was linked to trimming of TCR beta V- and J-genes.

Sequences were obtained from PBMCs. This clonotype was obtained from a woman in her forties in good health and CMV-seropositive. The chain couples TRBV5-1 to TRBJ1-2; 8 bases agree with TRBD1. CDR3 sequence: CASSSQGARGYGYTF. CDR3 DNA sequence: TGCGCCAGCAGCTCGCAGGGGGCGAGAGGCTATGGCTACACCTTC.